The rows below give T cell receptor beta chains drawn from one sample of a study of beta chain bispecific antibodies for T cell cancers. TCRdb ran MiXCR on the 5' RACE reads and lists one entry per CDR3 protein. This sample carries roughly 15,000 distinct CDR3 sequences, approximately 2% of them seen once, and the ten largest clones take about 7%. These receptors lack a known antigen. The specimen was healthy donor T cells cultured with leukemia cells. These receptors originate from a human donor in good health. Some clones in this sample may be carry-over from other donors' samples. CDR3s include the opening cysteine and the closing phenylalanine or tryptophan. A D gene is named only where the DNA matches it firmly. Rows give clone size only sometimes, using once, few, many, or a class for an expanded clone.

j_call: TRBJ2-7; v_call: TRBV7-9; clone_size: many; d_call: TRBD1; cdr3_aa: CASSSGQGRNEQYF; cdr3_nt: TGTGCCAGCAGCTCTGGACAGGGGCGAAACGAGCAGTACTTC
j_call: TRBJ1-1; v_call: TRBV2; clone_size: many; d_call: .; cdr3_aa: CAGGAENTEAFF; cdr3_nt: TGTGCCGGAGGGGCGGAGAACACTGAAGCTTTCTTT
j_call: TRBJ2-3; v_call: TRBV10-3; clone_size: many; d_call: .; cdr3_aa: CAIRTPGAVTDTQYF; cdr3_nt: TGTGCCATCAGGACCCCGGGGGCTGTAACGGATACGCAGTATTTT
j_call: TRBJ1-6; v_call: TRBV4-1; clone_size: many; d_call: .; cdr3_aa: CASSQWVGAVGSPLHF; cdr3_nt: TGCGCCAGCAGCCAGTGGGTCGGGGCTGTGGGTTCACCCCTCCACTTT
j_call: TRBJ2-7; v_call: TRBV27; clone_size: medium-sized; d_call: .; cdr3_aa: CASSSSYEQYF; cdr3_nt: TGTGCCAGCAGTTCCTCCTACGAGCAGTACTTC
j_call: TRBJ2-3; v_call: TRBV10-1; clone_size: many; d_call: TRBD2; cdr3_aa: CASSESKRDTDTQYF; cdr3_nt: TGCGCCAGCAGTGAGTCAAAGCGGGACACAGATACGCAGTATTTT
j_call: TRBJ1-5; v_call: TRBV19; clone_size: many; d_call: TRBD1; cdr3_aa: CASSIPGQGGNQPQHF; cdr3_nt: TGTGCCAGTAGTATTCCGGGACAGGGGGGCAATCAGCCCCAGCATTTT
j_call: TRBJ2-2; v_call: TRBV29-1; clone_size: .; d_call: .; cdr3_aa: CSVPEAGGELFF; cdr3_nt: TGCAGCGTTCCGGAGGCGGGCGGGGAGCTGTTTTTT
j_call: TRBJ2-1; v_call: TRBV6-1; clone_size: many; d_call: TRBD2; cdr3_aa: CASSETGTRLQFF; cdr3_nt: TGTGCCAGCAGTGAGACCGGGACTAGGCTACAGTTCTTC
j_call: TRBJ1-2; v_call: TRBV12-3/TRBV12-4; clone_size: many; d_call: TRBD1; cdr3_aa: CASSLDGTGFYGYTF; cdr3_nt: TGTGCCAGCAGTTTAGACGGGACAGGGTTTTATGGCTACACCTTC
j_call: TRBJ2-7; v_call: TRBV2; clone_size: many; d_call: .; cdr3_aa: CASSETRSPYEQYF; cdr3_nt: TGTGCCAGCAGTGAAACCCGATCCCCCTACGAGCAGTACTTC
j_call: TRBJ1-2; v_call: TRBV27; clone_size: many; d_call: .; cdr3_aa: CASSLSGTPGHSGYTF; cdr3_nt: TGTGCCAGCAGTTTATCGGGGACACCAGGTCATAGTGGCTACACCTTC
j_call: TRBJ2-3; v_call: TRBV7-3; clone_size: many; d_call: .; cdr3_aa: CASSPTGGGGTDTQYF; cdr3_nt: TGTGCCAGCAGCCCTACGGGCGGGGGCGGCACAGATACGCAGTATTTT
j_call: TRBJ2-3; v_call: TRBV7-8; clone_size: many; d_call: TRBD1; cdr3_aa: CASSLVVHRGRVNTQYF; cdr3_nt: TGTGCCAGCAGCTTAGTAGTCCACAGGGGACGAGTGAATACGCAGTATTTT
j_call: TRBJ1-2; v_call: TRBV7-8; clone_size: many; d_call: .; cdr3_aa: CASSLGRDTGPFYGYTF; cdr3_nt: TGTGCCAGCAGCTTAGGCCGGGACACTGGCCCCTTCTATGGCTACACCTTC
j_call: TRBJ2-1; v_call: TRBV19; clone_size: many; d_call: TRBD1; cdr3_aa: CASTLGQLWDEQFF; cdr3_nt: TGTGCCAGTACCTTGGGACAGCTCTGGGATGAGCAGTTCTTC
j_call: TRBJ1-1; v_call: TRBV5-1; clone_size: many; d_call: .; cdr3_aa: CASSLRASGNTEAFF; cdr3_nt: TGCGCCAGCAGCTTACGAGCGTCGGGGAACACTGAAGCTTTCTTT
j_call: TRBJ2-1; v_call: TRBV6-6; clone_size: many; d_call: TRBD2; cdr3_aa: CASSLLAGSSYNEQFF; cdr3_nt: TGTGCCAGCAGTTTATTAGCGGGGAGCTCCTACAATGAGCAGTTCTTC
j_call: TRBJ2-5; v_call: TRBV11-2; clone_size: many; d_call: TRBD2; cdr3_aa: CASSRARGLLETQYF; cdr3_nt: TGTGCCAGCAGTCGAGCGCGGGGGTTGTTAGAGACCCAGTACTTC
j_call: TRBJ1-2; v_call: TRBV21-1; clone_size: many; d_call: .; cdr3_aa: CASSKLQGALPHGYTF; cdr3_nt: TGTGCCAGCAGCAAATTACAGGGGGCGCTTCCTCATGGCTACACCTTC
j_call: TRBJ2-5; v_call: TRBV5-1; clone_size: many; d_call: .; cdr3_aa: CASSQLRLGETQYF; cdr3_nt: TGCGCCAGCAGCCAACTCAGGCTGGGAGAGACCCAGTACTTC
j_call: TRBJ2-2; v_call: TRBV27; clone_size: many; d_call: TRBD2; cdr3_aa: CASSFSGAPETGELFF; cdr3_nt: TGTGCCAGCAGTTTTAGCGGGGCCCCGGAAACCGGGGAGCTGTTTTTT
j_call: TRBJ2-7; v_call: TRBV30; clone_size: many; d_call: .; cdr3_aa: CAWSVYRDYEQYF; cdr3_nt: TGTGCCTGGAGTGTATACCGAGACTACGAGCAGTACTTC
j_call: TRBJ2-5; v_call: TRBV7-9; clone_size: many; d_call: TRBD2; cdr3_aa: CASSLLTSGAQETQYF; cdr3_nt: TGTGCCAGCAGCCTCCTCACTAGCGGGGCTCAAGAGACCCAGTACTTC
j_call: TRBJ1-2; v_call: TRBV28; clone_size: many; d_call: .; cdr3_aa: CASSFGTGYTF; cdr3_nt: TGTGCCAGCAGTTTCGGGACAGGCTACACCTTC
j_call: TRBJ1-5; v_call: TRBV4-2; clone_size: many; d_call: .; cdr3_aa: CASSQFAGPNQPQHF; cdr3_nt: TGTGCCAGCAGCCAATTCGCGGGGCCCAATCAGCCCCAGCATTTT
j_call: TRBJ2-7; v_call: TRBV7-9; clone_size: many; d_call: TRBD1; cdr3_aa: CASSQSPGQGSYEQYF; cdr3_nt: TGTGCCAGCAGCCAATCTCCGGGACAGGGGTCCTACGAGCAGTACTTC
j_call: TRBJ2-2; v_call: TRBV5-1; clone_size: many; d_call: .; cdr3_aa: CASSLELVSSGELFF; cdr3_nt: TGCGCCAGCAGCTTGGAATTAGTTAGTTCGGGGGAGCTGTTTTTT
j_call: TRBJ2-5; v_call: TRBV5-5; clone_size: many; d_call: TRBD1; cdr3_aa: CASSDPGQEYQETQYF; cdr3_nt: TGTGCCAGCAGCGACCCGGGACAGGAGTACCAAGAGACCCAGTACTTC
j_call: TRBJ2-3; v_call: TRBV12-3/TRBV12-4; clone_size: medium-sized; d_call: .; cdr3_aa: CASLPKGADTQYF; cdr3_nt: TGTGCCAGCCTCCCGAAGGGCGCAGATACGCAGTATTTT
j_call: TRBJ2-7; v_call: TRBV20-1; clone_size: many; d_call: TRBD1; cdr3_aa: CSATGDSDSYEQYF; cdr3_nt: TGCAGTGCTACAGGGGACAGCGATTCCTACGAGCAGTACTTC
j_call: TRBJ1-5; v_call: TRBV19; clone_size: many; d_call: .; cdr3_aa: CASSSRQVSHQPQHF; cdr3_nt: TGTGCCAGTAGTAGCCGACAGGTCTCCCATCAGCCCCAGCATTTT
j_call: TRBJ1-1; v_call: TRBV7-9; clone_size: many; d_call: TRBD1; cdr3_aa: CASSFPDRVNEAFF; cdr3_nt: TGTGCCAGCAGCTTCCCGGACAGGGTGAATGAAGCTTTCTTT
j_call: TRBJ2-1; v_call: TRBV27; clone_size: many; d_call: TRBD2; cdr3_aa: CASSLTSGGNEQFF; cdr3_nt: TGTGCCAGTTCTCTGACTAGCGGGGGGAATGAGCAGTTCTTC
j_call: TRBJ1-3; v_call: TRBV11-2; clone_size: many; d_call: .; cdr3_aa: CASSLFQGRGPSGNTIYF; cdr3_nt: TGTGCCAGCAGCTTATTCCAGGGCAGGGGTCCATCTGGAAACACCATATATTTT
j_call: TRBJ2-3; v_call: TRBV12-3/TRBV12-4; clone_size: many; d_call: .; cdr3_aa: CASSPEGGGTDTQYF; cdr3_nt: TGTGCCAGCAGCCCCGAGGGGGGTGGGACAGATACGCAGTATTTT
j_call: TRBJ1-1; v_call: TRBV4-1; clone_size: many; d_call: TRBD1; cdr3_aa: CASSPDRGRISEAFF; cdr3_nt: TGCGCCAGCAGCCCGGACAGGGGGCGTATCTCTGAAGCTTTCTTT
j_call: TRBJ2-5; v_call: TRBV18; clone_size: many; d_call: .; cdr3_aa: CASSTLMVGETQYF; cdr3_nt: TGTGCCAGCTCAACACTGATGGTGGGGGAGACCCAGTACTTC
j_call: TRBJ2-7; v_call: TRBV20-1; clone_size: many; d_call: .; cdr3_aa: CSASRGSYEQYF; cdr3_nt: TGCAGTGCTAGCAGAGGTTCCTACGAGCAGTACTTC
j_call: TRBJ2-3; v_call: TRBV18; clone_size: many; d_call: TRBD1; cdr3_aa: CASSPSQGVDTQYF; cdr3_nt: TGTGCCAGCTCACCAAGTCAGGGGGTAGATACGCAGTATTTT
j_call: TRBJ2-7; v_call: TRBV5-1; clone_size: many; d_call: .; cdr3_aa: CASSLAPDAYEQYF; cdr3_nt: TGCGCCAGCAGCTTGGCCCCGGACGCGTACGAGCAGTACTTC
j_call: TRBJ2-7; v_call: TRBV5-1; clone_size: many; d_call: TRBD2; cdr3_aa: CASSRGGEVEEQYF; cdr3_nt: TGCGCCAGCAGCCGCGGGGGGGAGGTAGAGGAGCAGTACTTC
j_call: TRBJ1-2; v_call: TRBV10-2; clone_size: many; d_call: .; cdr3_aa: CASSLHEIYGYTF; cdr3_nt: TGCGCCAGCAGCCTACACGAAATCTATGGCTACACCTTC
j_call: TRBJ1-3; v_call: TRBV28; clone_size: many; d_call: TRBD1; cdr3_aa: CASADRVSGNTIYF; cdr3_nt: TGTGCCAGCGCAGACAGGGTTTCTGGAAACACCATATATTTT
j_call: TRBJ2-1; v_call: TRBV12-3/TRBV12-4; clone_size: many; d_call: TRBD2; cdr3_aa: CASSLHGGDYNEQFF; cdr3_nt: TGTGCCAGCAGTTTACACGGGGGGGACTACAATGAGCAGTTCTTC
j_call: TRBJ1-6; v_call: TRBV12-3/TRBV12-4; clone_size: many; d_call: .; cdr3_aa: CASSPSSRQGNSPLHF; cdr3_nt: TGTGCCAGCAGCCCCTCCTCCAGGCAGGGGAATTCACCCCTCCACTTT
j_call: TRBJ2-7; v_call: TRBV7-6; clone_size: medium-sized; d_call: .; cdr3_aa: CASSTRTSYEQYF; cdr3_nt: TGTGCCAGCAGCACCCGGACGTCCTACGAGCAGTACTTC
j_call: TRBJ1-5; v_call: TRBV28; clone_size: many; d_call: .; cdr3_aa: CASSLYNSNQPQHF; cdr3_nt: TGTGCCAGCAGTTTATATAATAGCAATCAGCCCCAGCATTTT
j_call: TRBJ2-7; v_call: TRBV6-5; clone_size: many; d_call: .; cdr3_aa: CASSSPPRWEQYF; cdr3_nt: TGTGCCAGCAGTTCCCCCCCACGGTGGGAGCAGTACTTC
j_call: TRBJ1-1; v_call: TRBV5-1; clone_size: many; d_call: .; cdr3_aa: CASRMGVNTEAFF; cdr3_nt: TGCGCCAGCAGGATGGGCGTGAACACTGAAGCTTTCTTT
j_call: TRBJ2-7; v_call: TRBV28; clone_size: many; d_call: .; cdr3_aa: CASSTTGSYEQYF; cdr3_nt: TGTGCCAGCAGTACGACAGGATCCTACGAGCAGTACTTC
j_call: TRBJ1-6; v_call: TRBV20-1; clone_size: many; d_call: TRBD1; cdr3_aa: CSARSRGTYNSPLHF; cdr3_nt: TGCAGTGCTAGATCCAGGGGGACCTATAATTCACCCCTCCACTTT
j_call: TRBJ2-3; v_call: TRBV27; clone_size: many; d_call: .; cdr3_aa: CASSWGGGHADTQYF; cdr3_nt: TGTGCCAGCAGTTGGGGGGGGGGGCACGCAGATACGCAGTATTTT
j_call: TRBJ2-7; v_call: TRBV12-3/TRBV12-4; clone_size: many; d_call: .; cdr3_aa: CASTSLGGEQYF; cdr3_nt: TGTGCCAGCACGTCCCTAGGGGGCGAGCAGTACTTC
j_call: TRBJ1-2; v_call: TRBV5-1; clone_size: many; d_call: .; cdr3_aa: CASSLQSGGYGYTF; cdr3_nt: TGCGCCAGCAGCTTGCAGTCCGGAGGCTATGGCTACACCTTC